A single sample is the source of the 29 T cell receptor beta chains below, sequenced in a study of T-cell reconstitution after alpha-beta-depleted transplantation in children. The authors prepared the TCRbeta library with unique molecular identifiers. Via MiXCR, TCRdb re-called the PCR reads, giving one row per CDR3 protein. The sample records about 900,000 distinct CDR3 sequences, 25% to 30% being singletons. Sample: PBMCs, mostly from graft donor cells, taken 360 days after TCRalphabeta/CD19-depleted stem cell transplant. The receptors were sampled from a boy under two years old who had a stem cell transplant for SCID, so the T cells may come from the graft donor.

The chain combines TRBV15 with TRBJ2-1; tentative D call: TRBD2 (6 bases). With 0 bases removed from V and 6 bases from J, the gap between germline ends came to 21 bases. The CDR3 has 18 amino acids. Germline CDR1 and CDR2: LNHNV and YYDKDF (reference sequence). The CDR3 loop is CATSRDQSRRLGVNEQFF. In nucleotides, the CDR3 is TGTGCCACCAGCAGAGATCAGTCCCGGAGACTAGGGGTCAATGAGCAGTTCTTC.

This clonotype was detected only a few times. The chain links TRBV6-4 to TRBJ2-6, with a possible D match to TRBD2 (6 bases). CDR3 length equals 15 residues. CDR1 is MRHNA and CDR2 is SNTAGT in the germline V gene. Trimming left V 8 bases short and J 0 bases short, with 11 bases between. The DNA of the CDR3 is TGTGCCAGCCGCCGGGACTTCTCTGGGGCCAACGTCCTGACTTTC. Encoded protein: CASRRDFSGANVLTF.

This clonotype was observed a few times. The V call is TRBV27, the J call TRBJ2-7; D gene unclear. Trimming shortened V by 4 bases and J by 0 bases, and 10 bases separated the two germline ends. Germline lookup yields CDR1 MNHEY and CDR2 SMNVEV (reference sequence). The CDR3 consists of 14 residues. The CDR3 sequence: CASSWNAASYEQYF. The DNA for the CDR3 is TGTGCCAGCAGTTGGAATGCAGCCTCCTACGAGCAGTACTTC.

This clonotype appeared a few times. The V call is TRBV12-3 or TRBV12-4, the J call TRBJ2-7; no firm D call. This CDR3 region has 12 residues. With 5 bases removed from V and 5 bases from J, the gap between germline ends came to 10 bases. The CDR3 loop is CASSRTRHEQYF. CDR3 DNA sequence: TGTGCCAGCAGTAGAACTCGACACGAGCAGTACTTC.

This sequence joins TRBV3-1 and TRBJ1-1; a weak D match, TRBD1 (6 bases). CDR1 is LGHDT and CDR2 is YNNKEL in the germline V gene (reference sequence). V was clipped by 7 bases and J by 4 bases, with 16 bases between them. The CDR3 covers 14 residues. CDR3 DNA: TGTGCCAGCATACCTGGGGGGGGGCTCACTGAAGCTTTCTTT. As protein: CASIPGGGLTEAFF.

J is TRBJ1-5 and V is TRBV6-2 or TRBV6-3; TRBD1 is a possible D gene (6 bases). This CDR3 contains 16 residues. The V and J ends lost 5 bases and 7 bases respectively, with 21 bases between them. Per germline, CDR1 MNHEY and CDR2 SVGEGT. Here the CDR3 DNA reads TGTGCCAGCAGTACCATAGGGGGGGGGCGCGGACAGCCCCAGCATTTT. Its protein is CASSTIGGGRGQPQHF.

CDR3 nucleotide sequence: TGCGCCAGCAGCGGGGCGGTCGGGGCCTCCTACGAGCAGTACTTC. This sequence encodes CASSGAVGASYEQYF. The chain links TRBV5-1 to TRBJ2-7; D might be TRBD1 or TRBD2, each matching 5 bases. V was shortened by 4 bases and J by 0 bases, with 14 bases between the two germline ends. The germline V gene has CDR1 SGHRS and CDR2 YFSETQ. The length of the CDR3 is 15 residues.

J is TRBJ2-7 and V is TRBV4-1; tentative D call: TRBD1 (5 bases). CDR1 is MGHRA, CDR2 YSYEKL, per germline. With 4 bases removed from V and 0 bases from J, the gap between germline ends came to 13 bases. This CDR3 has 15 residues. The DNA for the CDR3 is TGCGCCAGCAGCCGCCAACAGGTGCTCTCCTACGAGCAGTACTTC. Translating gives CASSRQQVLSYEQYF.

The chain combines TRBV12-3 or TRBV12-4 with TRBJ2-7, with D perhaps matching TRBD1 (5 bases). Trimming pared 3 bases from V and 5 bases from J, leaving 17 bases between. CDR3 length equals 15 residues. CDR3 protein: CASSFTGQGWDEQYF. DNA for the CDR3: TGTGCCAGCAGTTTTACCGGCCAGGGATGGGACGAGCAGTACTTC.

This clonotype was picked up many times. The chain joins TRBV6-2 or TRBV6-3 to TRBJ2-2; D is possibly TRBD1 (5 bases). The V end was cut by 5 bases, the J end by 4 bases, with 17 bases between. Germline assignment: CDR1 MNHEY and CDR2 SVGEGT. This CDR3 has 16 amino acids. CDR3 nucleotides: TGTGCCAGCAGTCAACTGGGCAGGGATGGCACCGGGGAGCTGTTTTTT. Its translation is CASSQLGRDGTGELFF.

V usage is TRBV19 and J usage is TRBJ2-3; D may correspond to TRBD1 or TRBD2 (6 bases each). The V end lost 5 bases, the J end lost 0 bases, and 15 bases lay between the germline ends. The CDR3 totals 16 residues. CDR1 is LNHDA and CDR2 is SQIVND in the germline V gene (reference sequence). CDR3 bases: TGTGCCAGTAGTCCCGAAGGGGGGTTGAGCACAGATACGCAGTATTTT. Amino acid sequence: CASSPEGGLSTDTQYF.

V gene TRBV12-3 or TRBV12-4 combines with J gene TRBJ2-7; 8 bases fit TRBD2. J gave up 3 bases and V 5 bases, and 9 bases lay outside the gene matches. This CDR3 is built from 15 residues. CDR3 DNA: TGTGCCAGCAGTCCGACAGGCCGGGGGGGCTACGAGCAGTACTTC. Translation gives CASSPTGRGGYEQYF.

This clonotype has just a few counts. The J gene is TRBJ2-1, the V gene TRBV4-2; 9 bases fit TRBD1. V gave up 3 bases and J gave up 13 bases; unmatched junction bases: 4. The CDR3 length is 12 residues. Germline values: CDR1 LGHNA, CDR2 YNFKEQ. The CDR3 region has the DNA TGTGCCAGCAGCCACTCGACAGGGGGTCAGTTCTTC. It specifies CASSHSTGGQFF.

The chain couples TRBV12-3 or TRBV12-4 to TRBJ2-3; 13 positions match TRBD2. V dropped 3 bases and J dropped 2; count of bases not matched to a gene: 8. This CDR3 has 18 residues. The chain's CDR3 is CASSFHRLAGGLTDTQYF. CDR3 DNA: TGTGCCAGCAGTTTTCATCGACTAGCGGGGGGTCTCACAGATACGCAGTATTTT.

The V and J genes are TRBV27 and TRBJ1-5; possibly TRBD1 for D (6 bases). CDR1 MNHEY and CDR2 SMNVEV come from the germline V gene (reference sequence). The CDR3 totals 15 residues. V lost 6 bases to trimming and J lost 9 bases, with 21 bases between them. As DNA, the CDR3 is TGTGCCAGCAGGATAACAGGGTTAGGAGGGAGGCCCCAGCATTTT. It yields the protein CASRITGLGGRPQHF.

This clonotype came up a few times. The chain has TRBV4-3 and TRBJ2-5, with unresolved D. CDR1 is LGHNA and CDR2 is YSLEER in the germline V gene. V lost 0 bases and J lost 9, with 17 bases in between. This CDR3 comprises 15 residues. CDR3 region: CASSQDFLAASSQYF. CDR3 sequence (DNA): TGCGCCAGCAGCCAAGATTTTTTGGCGGCCTCGTCCCAGTACTTC.

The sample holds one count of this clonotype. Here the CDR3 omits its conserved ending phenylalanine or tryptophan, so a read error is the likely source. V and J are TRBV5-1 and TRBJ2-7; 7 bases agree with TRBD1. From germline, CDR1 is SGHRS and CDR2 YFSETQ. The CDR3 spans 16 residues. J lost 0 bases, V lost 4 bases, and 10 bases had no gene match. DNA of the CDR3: TGCGCCAGCAGCCCGAAGACAGGGTCTGGCTCCTACGAGCAGTACCTC. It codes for CASSPKTGSGSYEQYL.

The DNA of the CDR3 is TGTGCCAGCAGTTCTCCAAGGACTAGCGTAAACAATGAGCAGTTCTTC. Translation gives CASSSPRTSVNNEQFF. This chain links TRBV28 with TRBJ2-1; 9 bases match TRBD2. There are 16 residues in the CDR3. Germline V CDR1 and CDR2: MDHEN, SYDVKM. J lost 5 bases, V lost 4 bases, and 9 bases had no gene match.

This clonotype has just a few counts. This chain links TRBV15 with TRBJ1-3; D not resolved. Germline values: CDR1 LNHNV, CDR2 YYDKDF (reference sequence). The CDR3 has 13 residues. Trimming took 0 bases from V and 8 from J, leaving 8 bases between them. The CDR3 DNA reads TGTGCCACCAGCAGAGATCCCGGGGACACCATATATTTT. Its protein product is CATSRDPGDTIYF. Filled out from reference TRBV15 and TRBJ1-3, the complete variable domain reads DAMVIQNPRYQVTQFGKPVTLSCSQTLNHNVMYWYQQKSSQAPKLLFHYYDKDFNNEADTPDNFQSRRPNTSFCFLDIRSPGLGDTAMYLCATSRDPGDTIYFGEGSWLTVV.

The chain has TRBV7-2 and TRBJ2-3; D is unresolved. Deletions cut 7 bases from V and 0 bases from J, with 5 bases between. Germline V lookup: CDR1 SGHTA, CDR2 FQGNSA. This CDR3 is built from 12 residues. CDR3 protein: CASKESTDTQYF. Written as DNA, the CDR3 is TGTGCCAGCAAGGAGAGCACAGATACGCAGTATTTT.

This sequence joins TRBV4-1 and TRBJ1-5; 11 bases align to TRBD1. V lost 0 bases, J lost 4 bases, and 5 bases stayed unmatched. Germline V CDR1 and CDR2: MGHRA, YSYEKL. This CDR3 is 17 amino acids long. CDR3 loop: CASSQDGDRGRNQPQHF. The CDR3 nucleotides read TGCGCCAGCAGCCAAGATGGGGACAGGGGGAGGAATCAGCCCCAGCATTTT.

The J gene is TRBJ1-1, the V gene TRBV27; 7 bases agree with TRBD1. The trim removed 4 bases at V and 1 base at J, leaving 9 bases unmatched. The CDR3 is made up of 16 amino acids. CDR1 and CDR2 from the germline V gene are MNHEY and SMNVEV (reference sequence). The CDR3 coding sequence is TGTGCCAGCAGTTCCCCAGCGAGGGGGCAGAACACTGAAGCTTTCTTT. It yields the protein CASSSPARGQNTEAFF.

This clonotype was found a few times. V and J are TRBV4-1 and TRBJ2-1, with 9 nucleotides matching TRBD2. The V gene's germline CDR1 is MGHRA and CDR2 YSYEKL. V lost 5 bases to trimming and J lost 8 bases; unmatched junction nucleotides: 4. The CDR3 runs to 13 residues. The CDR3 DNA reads TGCGCCAGCAGCTGGATAGCGGGGGATGAGCAGTTCTTC. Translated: CASSWIAGDEQFF.

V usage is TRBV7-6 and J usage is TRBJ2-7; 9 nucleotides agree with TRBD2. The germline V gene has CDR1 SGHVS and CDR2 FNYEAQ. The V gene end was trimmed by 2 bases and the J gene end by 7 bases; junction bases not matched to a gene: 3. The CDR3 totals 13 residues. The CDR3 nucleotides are TGTGCCAGCAGCTTACCTAGCGGGGATGAGCAGTACTTC. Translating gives CASSLPSGDEQYF.

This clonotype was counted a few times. DNA of the CDR3: TGCGCCAGCAGCCAAGGACAGGGCCTTTGGGACGAGCAGTACTTC. Translated, it gives CASSQGQGLWDEQYF. The chain combines TRBV4-1 with TRBJ2-7; 7 bases align to TRBD1. The CDR3 runs to 15 residues. The germline CDR1 and CDR2 sequences are MGHRA and YSYEKL. J lost 5 bases, V lost 1 base, and 8 bases had no gene match.

The CDR3 DNA reads as TGCAGCGTTACCGGGACACAAGAGACCCAGTACTTC. Protein product: CSVTGTQETQYF. This rearrangement joins TRBV29-1 to TRBJ2-5; D may be TRBD1 (6 bases). Between the trimmed V and J ends, which lost 5 bases and 2 bases, there was a span of 9 bases. This CDR3 is built from 12 residues. Germline CDR1 SQVTM, CDR2 ANQGSEA.

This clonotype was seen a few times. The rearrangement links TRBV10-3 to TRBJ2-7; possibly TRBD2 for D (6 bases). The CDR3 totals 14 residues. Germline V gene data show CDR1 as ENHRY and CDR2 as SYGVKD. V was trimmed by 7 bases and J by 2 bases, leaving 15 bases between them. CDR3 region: CAITKEGLPYEQYF. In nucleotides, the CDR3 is TGTGCCATCACCAAGGAGGGGTTGCCCTACGAGCAGTACTTC.

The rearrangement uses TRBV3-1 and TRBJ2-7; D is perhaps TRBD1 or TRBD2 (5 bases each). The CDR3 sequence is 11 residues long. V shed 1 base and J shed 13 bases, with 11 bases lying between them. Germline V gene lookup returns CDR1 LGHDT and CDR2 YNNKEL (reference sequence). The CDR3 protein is CASSQGGAVYF. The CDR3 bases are TGTGCCAGCAGCCAAGGAGGGGCGGTCTACTTC.

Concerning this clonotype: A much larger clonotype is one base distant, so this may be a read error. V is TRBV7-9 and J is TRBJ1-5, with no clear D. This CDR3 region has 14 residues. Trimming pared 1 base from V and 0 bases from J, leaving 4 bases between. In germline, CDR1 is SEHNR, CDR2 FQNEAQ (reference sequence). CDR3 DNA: TGTGCCAGCAGCTTAGACCCTAGCAATCAGCCCCAGCATTTT. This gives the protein CASSLDPSNQPQHF.